Listed below are T cell receptor beta chains from one sample, sequenced in a study of blood T cells in healthy people across ages. TCRdb reprocessed the 5' RACE reads with MiXCR, giving one entry per CDR3 protein. The data hold over 1,500,000 distinct CDR3 sequences, with about 39% observed a single time. Sequencing used blood. These receptors were collected from a human donor in good health. Each CDR3 is given with its conserved first and last residue. A D gene is named only where the DNA matches it firmly. Only some rows state a clone size, as once, few, many or a class for expanded clones.

clone_size d_call j_call v_call cdr3_nt cdr3_aa
. . TRBJ1-3 TRBV12-3/TRBV12-4 TGTGCCAGCAGTTTGAATTTCGGGAACACCATATATTTT CASSLNFGNTIYF
few . TRBJ2-7 TRBV29-1 TGCAGCGTTGTTTGGGATGACTTCTACGAGCAGTACTTC CSVVWDDFYEQYF
. TRBD1 TRBJ1-6 TRBV5-1 TGCGCCAGCAGCCCACAGGGGGTTAATTCACCCCTCCACTTT CASSPQGVNSPLHF
. . TRBJ2-1 TRBV29-1 TGCAGCGTTGAAGTGGTTAGGAATGAGCAGTTCTTC CSVEVVRNEQFF
. . TRBJ2-3 TRBV11-2 TGTGCCAGCAGCTTAGCAGCGAGAGGTGCATATACGCAGTATTTT CASSLAARGAYTQYF
. . TRBJ2-1 TRBV5-1 TGCGCCAGCAGCTCACAGGCTGAGCAGTTCTTC CASSSQAEQFF
. TRBD2 TRBJ2-3 TRBV25-1 TGTGCCAGCAGTGACACTAGCGGGGGGAAGACAGATACGCAGTATTTT CASSDTSGGKTDTQYF
. . TRBJ1-1 TRBV6-1 TGTGCCAGCAGTGAAACCGGGACGGCGAACACTGAAGCTTTCTTT CASSETGTANTEAFF
. . TRBJ2-7 TRBV4-2 TGTGCCAGCAGCCAACAGGGGTCCCTCGTTTCCGAGCAGTACTTC CASSQQGSLVSEQYF
. . TRBJ2-2 TRBV7-9 TGTGCCAGCAGCTTAGGACTAGTGGACACCGGGGAGCTGTTTTTT CASSLGLVDTGELFF
few TRBD1 TRBJ1-1 TRBV9 TGTGCCAGCAGCGCCCAGGGGGGGCGCGGTCTTCAAGCTTTCTTT CASSAQGGRGLQAFF
. . TRBJ1-3 TRBV7-6 TGTGCCAGCAGCCCCCCTAGGCAGGGTGACACCATATATTTT CASSPPRQGDTIYF
. . TRBJ2-7 TRBV4-1 TGCGCCAGCTGCCAAGTTTACAGGGACGAGCAGTACTTC CASCQVYRDEQYF
. . TRBJ2-2 TRBV12-3/TRBV12-4 TGTGCCAGCAGTTTTTATCGCGGGAACACCGGGGAGCGGTTTTTT CASSFYRGNTGERFF
few . TRBJ1-1 TRBV12-3/TRBV12-4 TGTGCCAGCAGTTTCGCCCGGGACAACACTGAAGCTTTCTTT CASSFARDNTEAFF